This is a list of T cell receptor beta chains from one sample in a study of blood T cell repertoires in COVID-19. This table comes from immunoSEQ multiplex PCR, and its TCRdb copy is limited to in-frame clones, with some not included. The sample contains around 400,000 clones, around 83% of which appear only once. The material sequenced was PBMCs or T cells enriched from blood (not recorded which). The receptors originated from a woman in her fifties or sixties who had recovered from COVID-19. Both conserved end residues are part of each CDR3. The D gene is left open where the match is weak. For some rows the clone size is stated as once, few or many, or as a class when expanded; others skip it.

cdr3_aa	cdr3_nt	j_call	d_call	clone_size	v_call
CASSGIGLAYEQFF	TGTGCCAGCAGTGGCATTGGGCTAGCCTATGAGCAGTTCTTC	TRBJ2-1	NA	NA	TRBV9
CASSLIPGQLNTEAFF	TGTGCCAGCAGTTTAATCCCGGGACAGCTGAACACTGAAGCTTTCTTT	TRBJ1-1	TRBD1	NA	TRBV9
CASRLQGAPTEAFF	TGTGCCAGCAGGCTTCAGGGGGCGCCGACTGAAGCTTTCTTT	TRBJ1-1	TRBD1	NA	TRBV6-5
CASSPRDSSSDTQYF	TGTGCCAGCAGCCCCCGGGACAGCTCCTCAGATACGCAGTATTTT	TRBJ2-3	TRBD1	NA	TRBV7-3
CSVLTGILEQYF	TGCAGCGTGCTGACAGGGATCCTCGAGCAGTACTTC	TRBJ2-7	TRBD1	once	TRBV29-1
CATSDQGTRRQFF	TGTGCCACCAGTGATCAAGGGACTAGACGGCAGTTCTTC	TRBJ2-1	TRBD2	NA	TRBV24-1
CASSIAERRGYGYTF	TGTGCCAGTAGTATAGCGGAAAGACGGGGCTATGGCTACACCTTC	TRBJ1-2	NA	NA	TRBV19
CASSEMESSGLLLNEQFF	TGTGCCAGCAGTGAAATGGAGTCTAGCGGGCTCCTTTTGAATGAGCAGTTCTTC	TRBJ2-1	TRBD2	NA	TRBV2
CASGARRDRSQTQYF	TGTGCCAGCGGGGCCAGGAGGGACAGGTCGCAGACCCAGTACTTC	TRBJ2-5	TRBD1	few	TRBV27
CASSPGGVSYNSPLHF	TGTGCCAGCAGCCCGGGGGGGGTCTCCTATAATTCACCCCTCCACTTT	TRBJ1-6	NA	NA	TRBV9
CASRHKTRVGETQYF	TGTGCCAGCAGACACAAAACGCGGGTAGGGGAGACCCAGTACTTC	TRBJ2-5	NA	NA	TRBV7-9
CASSFSSGLAHNEQFF	TGTGCCAGCAGCTTTTCTTCTGGACTAGCCCACAATGAGCAGTTCTTC	TRBJ2-1	TRBD2	NA	TRBV7-2
CASSSRRGADYNEQFF	TGTGCCAGCAGCTCCCGGCGGGGGGCCGACTACAATGAGCAGTTCTTC	TRBJ2-1	TRBD2	NA	TRBV7-9
CASSLVPGNTEAFF	TGCGCCAGCAGCTTGGTGCCGGGGAACACTGAAGCTTTCTTT	TRBJ1-1	NA	NA	TRBV5-1
CASSLGLAVTNEQFF	TGTGCCAGCAGTTTGGGTCTAGCGGTCACCAATGAGCAGTTCTTC	TRBJ2-1	TRBD2	NA	TRBV27
CASSLSLNTEAFF	TGTGCCAGCAGCTTATCTTTGAACACTGAAGCTTTCTTT	TRBJ1-1	NA	NA	TRBV7-2
CASSPGPFHTEAFF	TGCGCCAGCAGCCCTGGGCCGTTTCACACTGAAGCTTTCTTT	TRBJ1-1	NA	NA	TRBV4-3
CASRSLGQGTDTQYF	TGTGCCAGCAGAAGTTTGGGACAGGGCACAGATACGCAGTATTTT	TRBJ2-3	TRBD1	once	TRBV27
CASSQRGSRGEKLFF	TGTGCCAGCAGCCAACGGGGGTCGCGAGGTGAAAAACTGTTTTTT	TRBJ1-4	NA	once	TRBV3-1/TRBV3-2
CASSLGPAGGTDTQYF	TGCGCCAGCAGCTTGGGGCCAGCGGGAGGCACAGATACGCAGTATTTT	TRBJ2-3	TRBD2	few	TRBV5-1
CASSRGQGPYEQYF	TGTGCCAGCAGTAGGGGACAGGGTCCCTACGAGCAGTACTTC	TRBJ2-7	TRBD1	NA	TRBV6-5
CASSAGTSGLEQFF	TGTGCCAGCAGCGCCGGGACTAGCGGGCTTGAGCAGTTCTTC	TRBJ2-1	TRBD2	NA	TRBV9
CALFRDRGIYGYTF	TGTGCCTTGTTCCGGGACAGGGGGATATATGGCTACACCTTC	TRBJ1-2	TRBD1	NA	TRBV30
CASSLQQSTEQFF	TGTGCCAGCAGCTTACAGCAGTCGACAGAGCAGTTCTTC	TRBJ2-1	NA	once	TRBV11-3
CASNPGQGTRRLSGYTF	TGTGCCAGCAACCCGGGACAGGGGACCCGCCGGCTCTCTGGCTACACCTTC	TRBJ1-2	TRBD1	NA	TRBV2
CASSPGTGTFF	TGTGCCAGCAGTCCTGGGACAGGTACTTTCTTT	TRBJ1-1	TRBD1	NA	TRBV12-3/TRBV12-4
CASISGTEAFF	TGTGCCAGCATCTCCGGGACTGAAGCTTTCTTT	TRBJ1-1	NA	NA	TRBV6-6
CASDGGRAGNQPQHF	TGCGCCAGCGACGGGGGGCGGGCCGGCAATCAGCCCCAGCATTTT	TRBJ1-5	NA	few	TRBV10-2
CASSSRDRGGVAFF	TGTGCCAGCAGCTCGCGGGACAGGGGGGGTGTTGCTTTCTTT	TRBJ1-1	TRBD1	NA	TRBV7-6
CASSLYAGLSTDTQYF	TGTGCCAGCAGCTTGTATGCGGGTCTTAGCACAGATACGCAGTATTTT	TRBJ2-3	NA	few	TRBV5-8
CASSEQDEKLFF	TGTGCCAGCAGTGAACAGGATGAAAAACTGTTTTTT	TRBJ1-4	NA	NA	TRBV6-1
CASSRQGSGANVLTF	TGTGCCAGTAGTCGACAGGGGAGCGGGGCCAACGTCCTGACTTTC	TRBJ2-6	TRBD1	NA	TRBV19
CASRDQSGQGNGYTF	TGTGCCAGCAGGGACCAATCAGGACAGGGGAATGGCTACACCTTC	TRBJ1-2	TRBD1	NA	TRBV7-9
CASSNFADTQYF	TGTGCCAGCAGCAACTTCGCAGATACGCAGTATTTT	TRBJ2-3	NA	NA	TRBV7-9
CASRDRASDEQFF	TGTGCCAGCCGGGACAGAGCTTCCGATGAGCAGTTCTTC	TRBJ2-1	TRBD1	NA	TRBV6-4
CASTPVSGYGYTF	TGTGCCAGCACCCCGGTGTCGGGATATGGCTACACCTTC	TRBJ1-2	NA	NA	TRBV6-5
CSVGLASYEQYF	TGCAGCGTAGGGCTAGCGTCCTACGAGCAGTACTTC	TRBJ2-7	NA	NA	TRBV29-1
CASSQAPGQGRLSNQPQHF	TGTGCCAGCAGCCAAGCACCGGGACAGGGAAGGTTAAGCAATCAGCCCCAGCATTTT	TRBJ1-5	TRBD1	NA	TRBV3-1/TRBV3-2
CAGSGSLSTDTQYF	TGTGCCGGTAGCGGGAGTCTGAGCACAGATACGCAGTATTTT	TRBJ2-3	TRBD2	NA	TRBV2
CASSLINEQFF	TGTGCCAGCAGCCTCATCAATGAGCAGTTCTTC	TRBJ2-1	NA	NA	TRBV3-1/TRBV3-2
CASSLWSGYGYTF	TGTGCCAGCAGCTTGTGGAGTGGGTATGGCTACACCTTC	TRBJ1-2	NA	NA	TRBV5-6